The 20 T cell receptor beta chains below all came from one sample that was sequenced in a study of cytomegalovirus exposure and HLA in healthy donors. TCRdb's copy holds only in-frame clones and misses some; the assay was immunoSEQ multiplex PCR. Of more than 70,000 clones detected, 94% appear once; the ten largest clones hold roughly 1%. Sequenced sample: PBMCs. Source of these receptors: a woman between 18 and 29 years old in good health and CMV-seronegative.

V and J are TRBV11-2 and TRBJ2-5; TRBD2 agrees at 9 bases. The CDR3 contains 16 residues. Germline V gene data show CDR1 as SGHAT and CDR2 as FQNNGV. Germline trimming cut 4 bases from V and 4 bases from J; bases unmatched to any gene: 10. CDR3 nucleotides: TGTGCCAGCAGCTCGAGGCGGGGGGGCCTTGGAGAGACCCAGTACTTC. It translates to CASSSRRGGLGETQYF.

The V gene is TRBV2, the J gene TRBJ2-1; 10 bases map to TRBD1. This CDR3 is 14 amino acids long. The germline V gene encodes CDR1 SNHLY and CDR2 FYNNEI. J gave up 3 bases and V 7 bases, and 3 bases lay outside the gene matches. The CDR3 nucleotides are TGTGCCAGCACAAGGGACAGGGGCTACAATGAGCAGTTCTTC. It codes for CASTRDRGYNEQFF.

V and J are TRBV6-1 and TRBJ2-3; unclear D gene. Germline V CDR1 and CDR2: MNHNS, SASEGT. V was cut by 2 bases and J by 0 bases, with 9 bases left in between. The CDR3 runs 15 residues. CDR3 loop: CASSESLHSTDTQYF. The CDR3 coding sequence is TGTGCCAGCAGTGAATCACTACACAGCACAGATACGCAGTATTTT.

This chain joins TRBV15 and TRBJ2-1; 7 bases agree with TRBD2. V lost 5 bases to trimming and J lost 4 bases; unmatched junction nucleotides: 8. This CDR3 has 15 residues. Germline V gene sequence: CDR1 LNHNV, CDR2 YYDKDF (reference sequence). The CDR3 sequence is CATSWRGGRYNEQFF. The CDR3 DNA reads TGTGCCACCAGCTGGAGGGGCGGGAGATACAATGAGCAGTTCTTC.

The chain employs TRBV15 and TRBJ2-2, with 7 bases identical to TRBD1. CDR3 length equals 16 residues. The trim removed 3 bases at V and 1 base at J, leaving 5 bases unmatched. Germline assignment: CDR1 LNHNV and CDR2 YYDKDF (reference sequence). The CDR3 DNA sequence: TGTGCCACCAGCAGGACAGGGATCCGGAACACCGGGGAGCTGTTTTTT. This translates into CATSRTGIRNTGELFF.

The gene calls are TRBV10-3 and TRBJ2-7; the match to TRBD1 covers 11 bases. The J segment lost 4 bases and the V segment lost 5 bases, leaving 4 bases of the junction unmatched. Germline-derived CDR1 and CDR2 are ENHRY and SYGVKD. The CDR3 spans 14 residues. The CDR3 DNA is TGTGCCATCAGTACCGGACAGGGGGCATACGAGCAGTACTTC. It codes for CAISTGQGAYEQYF.

CDR3 region: CATSMPLSGVQETQYF. As DNA, the CDR3 is TGTGCCACCAGCATGCCCCTCAGCGGGGTCCAAGAGACCCAGTACTTC. This chain joins TRBV15 and TRBJ2-5; 7 bases are shared with TRBD2. The CDR3 runs to 16 residues. V was clipped by 4 bases and J by 1 base; unmatched bases: 9. The V gene's germline CDR1 is LNHNV and CDR2 YYDKDF (reference sequence). Full variable domain (rest looked up from reference TRBV15 and TRBJ2-5): DAMVIQNPRYQVTQFGKPVTLSCSQTLNHNVMYWYQQKSSQAPKLLFHYYDKDFNNEADTPDNFQSRRPNTSFCFLDIRSPGLGDTAMYLCATSMPLSGVQETQYFGPGTRLLVL.

CDR3 protein: CASSSTRQGTGELFF. The DNA for the CDR3 is TGTGCCAGCAGTTCAACACGTCAGGGGACCGGGGAGCTGTTTTTT. The gene calls are TRBV28 and TRBJ2-2; perhaps TRBD1 as D (6 bases). This CDR3 region has 15 residues. V was shortened by 4 bases and J by 5 bases, with 14 bases between the two germline ends. CDR1 and CDR2 (germline): MDHEN, SYDVKM.

V gene TRBV27 combines with J gene TRBJ1-5; a possible D gene is TRBD1 (6 bases). CDR1 is MNHEY and CDR2 is SMNVEV in the germline V gene (reference sequence). CDR3 length equals 14 residues. The ends were cut back, 8 bases at V and 1 base at J, with 12 bases in the middle. Here the CDR3 reads CASAFRGSNQPQHF. The CDR3 DNA sequence: TGTGCCAGCGCCTTTAGGGGGAGCAATCAGCCCCAGCATTTT.

CDR3 in amino acids: CASSQLAGDKETQYF. The CDR3 nucleotides are TGTGCCAGTAGTCAACTAGCGGGGGACAAAGAGACCCAGTACTTC. The V gene is TRBV19, the J gene TRBJ2-5; 11 bases match TRBD2. CDR1 is LNHDA, CDR2 SQIVND, per germline (reference sequence). With 5 bases clipped from V and 3 bases from J, the junction kept 5 bases outside the gene matches. This CDR3 spans 15 amino acids.

The chain recombines TRBV6-6 with TRBJ1-4; 8 nucleotides align to TRBD1. This CDR3 is built from 15 residues. Germline loops: CDR1 MNHNY, CDR2 SVGAGI (reference sequence). The V segment lost 5 bases and the J segment 8 bases; nucleotides outside the gene matches: 10. CDR3 coding DNA: TGTGCCAGCAGTGACCCGACAGGGGTGGGAGAAAAACTGTTTTTT. Its translation is CASSDPTGVGEKLFF.

This sequence joins TRBV6-6 and TRBJ2-3; weak D call: TRBD1 (6 bases). The CDR3 totals 13 residues. Trimming cost V 7 bases and J 4 bases, with 12 bases left between them. The V gene's germline CDR1 is MNHNY and CDR2 SVGAGI (reference sequence). CDR3 sequence (DNA): TGTGCCAGCACCCCACAGGGTGCAGATACGCAGTATTTT. Residues: CASTPQGADTQYF.

The V and J genes are TRBV2 and TRBJ2-7; no clear D. The CDR3 loop spans 17 amino acids. Germline CDR1 is SNHLY and CDR2 is FYNNEI. V dropped 8 bases and J dropped 0 bases, with 23 bases sitting between them. CDR3 in amino acids: CASGPANFRLTSYEQYF. CDR3 bases: TGTGCCAGCGGTCCCGCAAACTTCCGACTTACCTCCTACGAGCAGTACTTC. Full variable domain (missing parts from reference TRBV2 and TRBJ2-7): EPEVTQTPSHQVTQMGQEVILRCVPISNHLYFYWYRQILGQKVEFLVSFYNNEISEKSEIFDDQFSVERPDGSNFTLKIRSTKLEDSAMYFCASGPANFRLTSYEQYFGPGTRLTVT.

This chain links TRBV6-6 with TRBJ2-4; a possible D gene is TRBD1 (6 bases). Germline V gene data show CDR1 as MNHNY and CDR2 as SVGAGI (reference sequence). V was cut by 1 base and J by 2 bases, with 12 bases left in between. This CDR3 comprises 16 residues. CDR3 DNA sequence: TGTGCCAGCAGTTACTTGGGACACCAGACCAAAAACATTCAGTACTTC. It translates to CASSYLGHQTKNIQYF.

The rearrangement uses TRBV20-1 and TRBJ2-7; 9 nucleotides match TRBD1. This CDR3 is 11 amino acids long. Germline lookup yields CDR1 DFQATT and CDR2 SNEGSKA (reference sequence). CDR3 sequence (DNA): TGCAGCTGGGACAGGGCGGTCGAGCAGTACTTC. It encodes CSWDRAVEQYF.

The rearrangement uses TRBV15 and TRBJ2-7, with a possible D match to TRBD2 (6 bases). The CDR3 extends over 14 amino acids. CDR1 and CDR2 from the germline V gene are LNHNV and YYDKDF (reference sequence). V was pared by 1 base and J by 0 bases, with 7 bases between. CDR3 loop: CATSRVDYSYEQYF. DNA for the CDR3: TGTGCCACCAGCAGAGTGGACTACTCCTACGAGCAGTACTTC.

The chain joins TRBV9 to TRBJ2-7; D gene ambiguous. Germline values: CDR1 SGDLS, CDR2 YYNGEE. The CDR3 runs to 12 residues. The V gene lost 2 bases and the J gene lost 3 bases, with 6 bases spanning the gap. The CDR3 here is CASSVDNYEQYF. In DNA, the CDR3 is TGTGCCAGCAGCGTCGACAACTACGAGCAGTACTTC.

The rearrangement uses TRBV6-1 and TRBJ1-5; D remains ambiguous. This CDR3 has 15 residues. CDR1 and CDR2 (germline): MNHNS, SASEGT. Trimming took off 2 bases at V and 3 bases at J, with 11 bases between the two ends. Written as DNA, the CDR3 is TGTGCCAGCAGTGAAAGGAGAGGTTACAATCAGCCCCAGCATTTT. Translating it yields CASSERRGYNQPQHF.

CDR3 loop: CASSPMSAGNNNEQFF. In nucleotides, the CDR3 is TGCGCCAGCAGCCCCATGTCGGCGGGAAATAACAATGAGCAGTTCTTC. The chain links TRBV4-1 to TRBJ2-1, with TRBD2 as a possible D gene (6 bases). This CDR3 has 16 residues. V was pared by 4 bases and J by 5 bases, with 18 bases between. In germline, CDR1 is MGHRA, CDR2 YSYEKL.

The chain links TRBV4-1 to TRBJ1-1, with TRBD1 matching 7 bases. The CDR3 totals 15 residues. The J segment lost 1 base and the V segment lost 4 bases, leaving 6 bases of the junction unmatched. Germline values: CDR1 MGHRA, CDR2 YSYEKL. The CDR3: CASSPIQGGNTEAFF. CDR3 in DNA: TGCGCCAGCAGCCCCATTCAGGGGGGGAACACTGAAGCTTTCTTT.